These 21 T cell receptor beta chains were all obtained from the same sample, sequenced in a study of shared clonotypes between healthy human individuals. As defined, naive CD8 cells were CD45RO-negative and positively selected for CCR7, with terminally differentiated effector memory CD45RA+ cells excluded. The assay was immunoSEQ multiplex PCR, and TCRdb's table has in-frame clones only and misses some. The table has 2 million or so clones, over 85% seen once. Input material: naive CD8+ T cells sorted from blood. Source of these receptors: a man aged 18 to 35 in good health.

This clone was counted between two and nine times. The same CDR3 also results from other DNA sequences found in this sample. This chain uses TRBV7-9 with TRBJ1-1; D unresolved. The ends were cut back, 5 bases at V and 1 base at J, with 2 bases in the middle. The CDR3 runs to 11 residues. CDR1 SEHNR and CDR2 FQNEAQ come from the germline V gene (reference sequence). CDR3 in DNA: TGTGCCAGCAGCAGGAACACTGAAGCTTTCTTT. Residues: CASSRNTEAFF.

In the case of this clone: In the same sample, other DNA sequences code for this CDR3. V and J are TRBV7-2 and TRBJ2-2; no firm D call. CDR3 length: 11 amino acids. Germline CDR1 and CDR2: SGHTA and FQGNSA. V lost 4 bases, J lost 4 bases, and 1 base lay in between. The DNA for the CDR3 is TGTGCCAGCAGCTCCACCGGGGAGCTGTTTTTT. It specifies CASSSTGELFF.

This chain connects TRBV7-2 to TRBJ1-6; TRBD1 is a possible D gene (6 bases). This CDR3 comprises 15 residues. Trimming took off 4 bases at V and 13 bases at J, with 20 bases between the two ends. Germline CDR1 SGHTA, CDR2 FQGNSA. CDR3 protein: CASSSKQGGLDPLHF. CDR3 in DNA: TGTGCCAGCAGCTCGAAACAGGGAGGGTTGGATCCCCTCCACTTT.

The chain is built from TRBV16 and TRBJ2-1; the D is unclear. The CDR3 has 13 amino acids. CDR1 is KGHSY and CDR2 is FQNENV in the germline V gene. Trimming stripped 2 bases from V and 3 bases from J, with 5 bases between. CDR3 loop: CASSQALYNEQFF. As DNA, the CDR3 is TGTGCCAGCAGCCAAGCACTCTACAATGAGCAGTTCTTC.

The chain uses TRBV27 and TRBJ1-4; the D gene is possibly TRBD1 (6 bases). Germline lookup yields CDR1 MNHEY and CDR2 SMNVEV (reference sequence). The length of the CDR3 is 14 residues. Trimming pared 3 bases from V and 8 bases from J, leaving 13 bases between. CDR3 in amino acids: CASSFIGGGEKLFF. Here the CDR3 DNA reads TGTGCCAGCAGTTTCATAGGGGGGGGCGAAAAACTGTTTTTT.

Only one count was recorded for this clone. The chain has TRBV11-2 and TRBJ2-7, with 7 nucleotides matching TRBD2. CDR3 length equals 14 residues. CDR1 SGHAT and CDR2 FQNNGV come from the germline V gene. V shed 1 base and J 5 bases; nucleotides not matched to a gene: 5. This chain's CDR3 is CASSLVWGRDEQYF. As DNA, the CDR3 is TGTGCCAGCAGCTTAGTCTGGGGGAGGGACGAGCAGTACTTC.

V is TRBV5-8 and J is TRBJ2-7, with D tentatively TRBD1 (5 bases). The CDR3 covers 14 residues. V lost 1 base and J 0 bases, leaving 8 bases between the germline ends. Germline CDR1 and CDR2: SGHTS and YDEGEE. The CDR3 nucleotides are TGTGCCAGCAGCTTGACAGGTGTCTCCTACGAGCAGTACTTC. It yields the protein CASSLTGVSYEQYF.

The gene calls are TRBV9 and TRBJ1-3; D may be TRBD1 (5 bases). Trimming stripped 4 bases from V and 4 bases from J, with 21 bases between. Germline CDR1 SGDLS, CDR2 YYNGEE. The CDR3 sequence is 17 residues long. CDR3 in amino acids: CASSLGTSNTWGNTIYF. The CDR3 DNA reads TGTGCCAGCAGCCTTGGGACTTCTAACACGTGGGGAAACACCATATATTTT.

This clone has only one observation. This rearrangement joins TRBV6-5 to TRBJ2-5; 9 nucleotides line up with TRBD1. Unmatched junction bases numbered 4, after V lost 4 bases and J lost 4 bases. The CDR3 has 14 amino acids. From germline, CDR1 is MNHEY and CDR2 SVGAGI. The CDR3 loop reads CASSLGQGGETQYF. CDR3 bases: TGTGCCAGCAGTTTGGGACAGGGAGGAGAGACCCAGTACTTC.

The genes are TRBV27 and TRBJ2-5; D is uncertain. The germline V gene encodes CDR1 MNHEY and CDR2 SMNVEV (reference sequence). Trimming removed 8 bases from V and 5 bases from J, with 6 bases in between. This CDR3 has 10 residues. The CDR3 loop is CASGLETQYF. The CDR3 DNA sequence: TGTGCCAGCGGCTTGGAGACCCAGTACTTC.

This chain connects TRBV9 to TRBJ1-6, with TRBD1 as a possible D gene (6 bases). Germline V gene lookup returns CDR1 SGDLS and CDR2 YYNGEE. This CDR3 is built from 14 residues. V lost 3 bases, J lost 9 bases, and 13 bases lay in between. DNA for the CDR3: TGTGCCAGCAGCGCAGGGACATTGGGTTCACCCCTCCACTTT. This gives the protein CASSAGTLGSPLHF.

CDR3 bases: TGCGCCAGCAGGGTGACAGGGGACTACGAGCAGTACTTC. Amino acid sequence: CASRVTGDYEQYF. The chain couples TRBV5-1 to TRBJ2-7, with 8 bases aligning to TRBD1. Germline lookup yields CDR1 SGHRS and CDR2 YFSETQ. The CDR3 loop spans 13 amino acids. Losses at the gene ends were 5 bases for V and 3 bases for J; bases not matched to a gene: 4.

The chain combines TRBV27 with TRBJ2-6; no reliable D call. Between the trimmed V and J ends, which lost 2 bases and 1 base, there was a span of 6 bases. The germline CDR1 and CDR2 sequences are MNHEY and SMNVEV (reference sequence). This CDR3 region has 15 residues. DNA for the CDR3: TGTGCCAGCAGTTTAGGTGTATCTGGGGCCAACGTCCTGACTTTC. Residues: CASSLGVSGANVLTF. Looking up the rest from reference TRBV27 and TRBJ2-6 gives the full variable domain: EAQVTQNPRYLITVTGKKLTVTCSQNMNHEYMSWYRQDPGLGLRQIYYSMNVEVTDKGDVPEGYKVSRKEKRNFPLILESPSPNQTSLYFCASSLGVSGANVLTFGAGSRLTVL.

This chain links TRBV7-6 with TRBJ2-7; weak D call: TRBD1 (5 bases). The CDR3 spans 17 residues. Germline CDR1 is SGHVS and CDR2 is FNYEAQ. Deletions cut 5 bases from V and 4 bases from J, with 24 bases between. The CDR3 is CASSPRTTATLTYEQYF. The CDR3 coding sequence is TGTGCCAGCAGCCCACGGACGACAGCCACTTTGACGTACGAGCAGTACTTC.

This chain joins TRBV7-9 and TRBJ2-1; D may match TRBD1 or TRBD2 (5 bases each). V shed 0 bases and J shed 5 bases, with 8 bases lying between them. Per germline, CDR1 SEHNR and CDR2 FQNEAQ (reference sequence). The CDR3 runs 14 residues. The CDR3 DNA is TGTGCCAGCAGCTTAGCGGGACGAGACAATGAGCAGTTCTTC. It yields the protein CASSLAGRDNEQFF. Together with reference TRBV7-9 and TRBJ2-1, the CDR3 gives the full variable domain: DTGVSQNPRHKITKRGQNVTFRCDPISEHNRLYWYRQTLGQGPEFLTYFQNEAQLEKSRLLSDRFSAERPKGSFSTLEIQRTEQGDSAMYLCASSLAGRDNEQFFGPGTRLTVL.

CDR3 amino acids: CASSERSGNTIYF. CDR3 nucleotide sequence: TGTGCCAGCAGTGAAAGGTCTGGAAACACCATATATTTT. The J gene is TRBJ1-3, the V gene TRBV2; D remains unclear. V was trimmed by 2 bases and J by 1 base, leaving 3 bases between them. The germline V gene has CDR1 SNHLY and CDR2 FYNNEI. The CDR3 is 13 amino acids.

The chain couples TRBV7-9 to TRBJ2-7, with a weak D call TRBD1 (7 bases). CDR1 is SEHNR and CDR2 is FQNEAQ in the germline V gene (reference sequence). This CDR3 region has 16 residues. Trimming cost V 5 bases and J 3 bases, with 20 bases left between them. CDR3: CASSHTNRQGGYEQYF. DNA for the CDR3: TGTGCCAGCAGCCATACTAATAGGCAGGGGGGCTACGAGCAGTACTTC. The entire variable domain, with the rest obtained from reference TRBV7-9 and TRBJ2-7, is as follows: DTGVSQNPRHKITKRGQNVTFRCDPISEHNRLYWYRQTLGQGPEFLTYFQNEAQLEKSRLLSDRFSAERPKGSFSTLEIQRTEQGDSAMYLCASSHTNRQGGYEQYFGPGTRLTVT.

V gene TRBV7-9 combines with J gene TRBJ2-7; no reliable D call. The germline V gene encodes CDR1 SEHNR and CDR2 FQNEAQ (reference sequence). This CDR3 spans 13 amino acids. Trimming removed 1 base from V and 6 bases from J, with 10 bases in between. The CDR3 nucleotides read TGTGCCAGCAGCTTAGATCTGGGTCCCGAGCAGTACTTC. Amino acids: CASSLDLGPEQYF.

The chain joins TRBV6-1 to TRBJ2-5; D assignment may be TRBD1 or TRBD2 (5 bases each). The V gene lost 7 bases and the J gene lost 4 bases, with 16 bases spanning the gap. The CDR3 length is 14 residues. Looked up from germline, CDR1 is MNHNS and CDR2 is SASEGT. The CDR3 reads CASIRDAEGETQYF. The CDR3 DNA sequence: TGTGCCAGCATCAGGGACGCCGAGGGAGAGACCCAGTACTTC.

This clone is a singleton in its sample. The V call is TRBV27, the J call TRBJ2-7; D is possibly TRBD2 (6 bases). V dropped 2 bases and J dropped 6 bases, with 8 bases sitting between them. This CDR3 has 12 amino acids. The germline V gene has CDR1 MNHEY and CDR2 SMNVEV (reference sequence). In DNA form, the CDR3 reads TGTGCCAGCAGTTTAGGAGGGGTCGAGCAGTACTTC. Its protein product is CASSLGGVEQYF.

The rearrangement joins TRBV29-1 to TRBJ1-3; D gene uncertain. CDR1 and CDR2 (germline): SQVTM, ANQGSEA. The CDR3 consists of 14 residues. The V end lost 6 bases, the J end lost 0 bases, and 12 bases lay between the germline ends. CDR3: CSVREVSSGNTIYF. For the CDR3, the DNA is TGCAGCGTCCGAGAAGTAAGCTCTGGAAACACCATATATTTT. Together with reference TRBV29-1 and TRBJ1-3, the CDR3 gives the full variable domain: SAVISQKPSRDICQRGTSLTIQCQVDSQVTMMFWYRQQPGQSLTLIATANQGSEATYESGFVIDKFPISRPNLTFSTLTVSNMSPEDSSIYLCSVREVSSGNTIYFGEGSWLTVV.